The subject of this entry is one T cell receptor beta chain. This sample stems from a study of T cell changes during pregnancy in multiple sclerosis. Per germline, CDR1 SGDLS and CDR2 YYNGEE. Trimming stripped 0 bases from V and 7 bases from J, with 35 bases between. There are 22 residues in the CDR3. Clones were read by immunoSEQ multiplex PCR, and TCRdb kept only the in-frame ones, dropping some. The table includes roughly 30,000 clones, about 89% detected once. V gene TRBV9 combines with J gene TRBJ1-5, with a tentative D call TRBD1 (5 bases). The TCR sequence derives from a female donor with multiple sclerosis, enrolled in a pregnancy study. This specimen was CD8+ T cells from peripheral blood mononuclear cells, taken before pregnancy. This CDR3 is CASSVDRQELGLREMRDQPQHF. CDR3 in DNA: TGTGCCAGCAGCGTAGACCGGCAGGAATTGGGTCTGCGGGAGATGAGGGACCAGCCCCAGCATTTT. Based on the CDR3 plus reference TRBV9 and TRBJ1-5, the full variable domain is DSGVTQTPKHLITATGQRVTLRCSPRSGDLSVYWYQQSLDQGLQFLIQYYNGEERAKGNILERFSAQQFPDLHSELNLSSLELGDSALYFCASSVDRQELGLREMRDQPQHFGDGTRLSIL.